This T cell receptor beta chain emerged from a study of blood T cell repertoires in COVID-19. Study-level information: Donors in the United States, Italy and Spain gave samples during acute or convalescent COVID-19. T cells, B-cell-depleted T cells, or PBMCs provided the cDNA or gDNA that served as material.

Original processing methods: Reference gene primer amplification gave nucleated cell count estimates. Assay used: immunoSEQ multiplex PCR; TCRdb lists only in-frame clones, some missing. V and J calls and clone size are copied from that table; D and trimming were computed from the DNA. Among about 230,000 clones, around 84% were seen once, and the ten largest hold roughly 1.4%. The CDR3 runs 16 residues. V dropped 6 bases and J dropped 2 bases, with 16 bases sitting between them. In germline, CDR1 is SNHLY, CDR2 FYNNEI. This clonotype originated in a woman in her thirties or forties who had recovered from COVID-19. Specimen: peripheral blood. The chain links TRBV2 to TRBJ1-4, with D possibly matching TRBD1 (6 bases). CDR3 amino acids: CASSTGSRATNEKLFF. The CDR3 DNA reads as TGTGCCAGCAGCACAGGGTCGAGAGCTACTAATGAAAAACTGTTTTTT.